This paragraph covers one T cell receptor (beta chain) sequence. The data are from a study of cytomegalovirus exposure and HLA in healthy donors. Amplification used 60 Vbeta primers and 13 Jbeta primers. Sequencing was performed with immunoSEQ multiplex PCR; in TCRdb, only in-frame clones are kept and a portion is missing. The profile shows approximately 210,000 clones, roughly 80% of them singletons. The CDR3 covers 13 residues. The V end was cut by 4 bases, the J end by 10 bases, with 11 bases between. CDR1 is LNHNV, CDR2 YYDKDF, per germline (reference sequence). The sequenced sample was PBMCs. The J gene is TRBJ1-6, the V gene TRBV15, with unresolved D. This TCR was sampled from a male donor in good health and CMV-seropositive. CDR3 region: CATSTEPGSPLHF. In nucleotides, the CDR3 is TGTGCCACCAGCACCGAACCGGGATCACCCCTCCACTTT.